This T cell receptor beta chain was recovered during a study of cytomegalovirus exposure and HLA in healthy donors. Study-level results: Within an earlier analysis, most TCR beta V segments proved productive either about 90% or about 30% of the time. Another analysis was done later, and it associated around 17,000 TCR beta sequences with HLA alleles at 0.05 false discovery rate. In a later analysis, TCR beta V- and J-gene trimming was associated with a missense DCLRE1C variant.

CDR1 is MNHEY and CDR2 is SMNVEV in the germline V gene (reference sequence). The CDR3 covers 18 residues. Primers: 60 Vbeta forward and 13 Jbeta reverse. Method: immunoSEQ multiplex PCR; TCRdb's copy keeps in-frame clones and lacks some. In the table there are tens of thousands of clones, approximately 72% of which are singletons. Note on this clone: Its antigen is not identified. At one of its ends the junction is not consistent with the germline gene, which may arise from a read error.

The source material was PBMCs. This clonotype was obtained from a middle-aged man in good health and CMV-seropositive. The chain joins TRBV27 to TRBJ2-6, with a possible D match to TRBD1 (6 bases). The chain's CDR3 is CARSSVSVRGCGANVLTF. For the CDR3, the DNA is TGTGCCAGGAGTTCAGTCTCTGTCAGGGGCTGTGGGGCCAACGTCCTGACTTTC.